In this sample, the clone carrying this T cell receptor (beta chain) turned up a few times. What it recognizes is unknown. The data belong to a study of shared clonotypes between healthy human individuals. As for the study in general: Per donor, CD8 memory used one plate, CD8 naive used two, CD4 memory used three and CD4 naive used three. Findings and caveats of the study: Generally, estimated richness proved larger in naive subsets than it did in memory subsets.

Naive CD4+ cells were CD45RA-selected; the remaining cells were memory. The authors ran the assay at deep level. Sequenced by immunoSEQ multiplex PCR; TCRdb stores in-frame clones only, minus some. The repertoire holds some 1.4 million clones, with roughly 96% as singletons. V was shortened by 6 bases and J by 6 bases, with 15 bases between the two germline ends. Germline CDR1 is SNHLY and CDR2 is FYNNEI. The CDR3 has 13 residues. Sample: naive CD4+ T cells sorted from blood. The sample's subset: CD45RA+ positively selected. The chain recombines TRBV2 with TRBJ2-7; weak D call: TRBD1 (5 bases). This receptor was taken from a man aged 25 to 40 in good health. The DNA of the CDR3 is TGTGCCAGCAGACAGGAAGTTGCAGGCGAGCAGTACTTC. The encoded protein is CASRQEVAGEQYF. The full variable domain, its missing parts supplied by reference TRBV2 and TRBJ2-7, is EPEVTQTPSHQVTQMGQEVILRCVPISNHLYFYWYRQILGQKVEFLVSFYNNEISEKSEIFDDQFSVERPDGSNFTLKIRSTKLEDSAMYFCASRQEVAGEQYFGPGTRLTVT.